The clone carrying this TCR beta chain occurred many times. MiXCR, run by TCRdb on the 5' RACE reads, gives a single entry per CDR3 protein. The sample has 220,000 or so distinct CDR3 sequences, 9.5% seen once. This entry belongs to a study of T-cell memory formation after mild COVID-19. CDR3 length: 15 amino acids. Germline V gene data show CDR1 as SGHTA and CDR2 as FQGNSA. After removal of 4 bases from V and 15 bases from J, the junction contained 16 bases not matched to a gene. This rearrangement joins TRBV7-2 to TRBJ2-1; the match to TRBD2 covers 9 bases. Specimen: PBMCs or a T cell subset sorted from them (not recorded which). The TCR originated in a man aged 18 to 29 who had mild COVID-19 (a few samples of this study predate the infection). Cell type and time point are not known. The CDR3 DNA follows: TGTGCCAGCAGCTCACAAAGGGGGCTAGCGGGGTCCCCGTTCTTC. It translates to CASSSQRGLAGSPFF. The full variable domain, its missing parts supplied by reference TRBV7-2 and TRBJ2-1, is GAGVSQSPSNKVTEKGKDVELRCDPISGHTALYWYRQSLGQGLEFLIYFQGNSAPDKSGLPSDRFSAERTGGSVSTLTIQRTQQEDSAVYLCASSSQRGLAGSPFFGPGTRLTVL.